The clone carrying this T cell receptor beta chain has a handful of counts. The sample comes from a study of blood T cells in healthy people across ages. Every donor contributed around 10 milliliters of peripheral blood by blood draw. The use of a sample-barcoded 5' primer and a J-beta primer mix characterized a second PCR of 7 to 11 cycles. A tag from a template-switch adaptor with 12 random nucleotides marked each cDNA molecule. TCRdb re-called the 5' RACE reads through MiXCR, storing one row per CDR3 protein. The table lists about 1.4 million distinct CDR3 sequences, almost 60% of them singletons. Germline V gives CDR1 LGHDT, CDR2 YNNKEL (reference sequence). This CDR3 is built from 21 residues. With V trimmed by 2 bases and J by 1 base, 21 bases remained unmatched.

The sample comprised blood. This clonotype was sampled from a man between 18 and 35 years old in good health. The chain couples TRBV3-1 to TRBJ2-5; 8 bases agree with TRBD2. The CDR3 coding sequence is TGTGCCAGCAGCCAAAATACAGGGTACGACGGACTAGCTATAATCCAAGAGACCCAGTACTTC. Residues: CASSQNTGYDGLAIIQETQYF.